A single sample gave rise to the 10 T cell receptor beta chains below, sequenced in a study of blood T cell repertoires in COVID-19. Sequencing used immunoSEQ multiplex PCR; TCRdb keeps in-frame clones, though not all of them. The sample has 170,000 or so clones, about 87% seen once. Sequencing used peripheral blood. The receptor source for this set is a woman between 18 and 30 years old who had recovered from COVID-19.

This chain joins TRBV6-1 and TRBJ2-4; perhaps TRBD1 as D (6 bases). V was clipped by 4 bases and J by 8 bases, with 24 bases between them. The CDR3 contains 17 residues. Germline CDR1 MNHNS, CDR2 SASEGT. CDR3 nucleotide sequence: TGTGCCAGCAGTGCCGGCTACTGGGACACCCTAGGAGACATTCAGTACTTC. Its translation: CASSAGYWDTLGDIQYF.

This chain links TRBV19 with TRBJ2-1, with 10 bases lining up with TRBD2. The germline V gene has CDR1 LNHDA and CDR2 SQIVND (reference sequence). The junction had 6 bases not matched to a gene; V was cut back by 6 bases and J by 7 bases. CDR3 length equals 14 residues. CDR3 nucleotides: TGTGCCAGTAGAGGGGTAGCGGGAGGAAATGAGCAGTTCTTC. Protein: CASRGVAGGNEQFF.

Concerning this clone itself: The identical CDR3 is also encoded by other nucleotide sequences in the sample. The chain combines TRBV19 with TRBJ1-3; no reliable D call. The length of the CDR3 is 14 residues. CDR1 is LNHDA and CDR2 is SQIVND in the germline V gene (reference sequence). The V end was cut by 3 bases, the J end by 0 bases, with 6 bases between. CDR3 sequence reads: CASSIRYSGNTIYF. CDR3 nucleotides: TGTGCCAGTAGTATCCGTTACTCTGGAAACACCATATATTTT.

The rearrangement links TRBV3-1 (or the pseudogene TRBV3-2) to TRBJ1-4; perhaps TRBD1 as D (5 bases). The CDR3 is 14 residues long. The V gene's germline CDR1 is LGHDT and CDR2 YNNKEL (reference sequence). Trimming removed 1 base at V and 7 bases at J, with 10 bases between. The CDR3 DNA follows: TGTGCCAGCAGCCAAGCAGGGATCGGTGAAAAACTGTTTTTT. The encoded protein is CASSQAGIGEKLFF.

This CDR3 is CSGSGTTTEAFF. CDR3 sequence (DNA): TGCAGCGGCAGCGGGACGACCACTGAAGCTTTCTTT. The chain carries TRBV29-1 and TRBJ1-1; tentatively, D is TRBD1 (5 bases). The CDR3 loop spans 12 amino acids. Germline CDR1 and CDR2: SQVTM and ANQGSEA. V was trimmed by 7 bases and J by 4 bases, leaving 13 bases between them.

A few counts support this clone. The CDR3: CASSSDRGLGTEAFF. CDR3 in DNA: TGCGCCAGCAGCTCCGACAGGGGTTTGGGCACTGAAGCTTTCTTT. The chain joins TRBV5-1 to TRBJ1-1; TRBD1 matches at 8 bases. V lost 3 bases, J lost 4 bases, and 8 bases stayed unmatched. The CDR3 has 15 residues. The germline gives CDR1 SGHRS, CDR2 YFSETQ.

This clone has only one observation. The CDR3 DNA follows: TGTGCCAGCAGTCCTACCGGGCCTAGCTATAGCAATGAGCAGTTCTTC. The encoded protein is CASSPTGPSYSNEQFF. The rearrangement uses TRBV7-6 and TRBJ2-1; tentative D call: TRBD2 (5 bases). Looked up from germline, CDR1 is SGHVS and CDR2 is FNYEAQ. The CDR3 consists of 16 residues. Between the trimmed V and J ends, which lost 6 bases and 6 bases, there was a span of 21 bases. Full variable domain (missing parts from reference TRBV7-6 and TRBJ2-1): GAGVSQSPRYKVTKRGQDVALRCDPISGHVSLYWYRQALGQGPEFLTYFNYEAQQDKSGLPNDRFSAERPEGSISTLTIQRTEQRDSAMYRCASSPTGPSYSNEQFFGPGTRLTVL.

The gene calls are TRBV19 and TRBJ2-5, with TRBD2 matching 16 bases. Germline V gene sequence: CDR1 LNHDA, CDR2 SQIVND (reference sequence). After removal of 1 base from V and 5 bases from J, the junction contained 7 bases not matched to a gene. The CDR3 spans 18 residues. CDR3 sequence: CASSIGGTSGGALETQYF. The CDR3, as DNA: TGTGCCAGTAGTATAGGAGGGACTAGCGGGGGGGCGTTGGAGACCCAGTACTTC. The entire variable domain, with the rest obtained from reference TRBV19 and TRBJ2-5, is as follows: DGGITQSPKYLFRKEGQNVTLSCEQNLNHDAMYWYRQDPGQGLRLIYYSQIVNDFQKGDIAEGYSVSREKKESFPLTVTSAQKNPTAFYLCASSIGGTSGGALETQYFGPGTRLLVL.

This clone occurred once. V and J are TRBV3-1 (or the pseudogene TRBV3-2) and TRBJ1-5; 9 positions agree with TRBD1. This CDR3 region has 15 residues. Germline trimming cut 4 bases from V and 2 bases from J; bases unmatched to any gene: 3. In germline, CDR1 is LGHDT, CDR2 YNNKEL (reference sequence). CDR3 nucleotides: TGTGCCAGCAGCCCTCGACAGGGGGGCAATCAGCCCCAGCATTTT. It specifies CASSPRQGGNQPQHF.

The chain combines TRBV27 with TRBJ2-3; 10 bases agree with TRBD2. The CDR3 runs to 16 residues. V lost 10 bases to trimming and J lost 5 bases; unmatched junction nucleotides: 15. Germline assignment: CDR1 MNHEY and CDR2 SMNVEV (reference sequence). CDR3 bases: TGTGCCATTTTGTTGGGGCTAGCGGGGGTGGGAGATACGCAGTATTTT. This gives the protein CAILLGLAGVGDTQYF.